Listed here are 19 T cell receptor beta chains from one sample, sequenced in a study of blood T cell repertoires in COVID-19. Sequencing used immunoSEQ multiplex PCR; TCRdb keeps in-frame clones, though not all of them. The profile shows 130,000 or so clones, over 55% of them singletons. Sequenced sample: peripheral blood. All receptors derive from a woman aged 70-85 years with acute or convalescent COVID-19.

In DNA, the CDR3 is TGTGCCAGTAGTTTATCGGGTTGGAACACTGAAGCTTTCTTT. Protein product: CASSLSGWNTEAFF. The chain recombines TRBV19 with TRBJ1-1; no definite D call. Germline V gene sequence: CDR1 LNHDA, CDR2 SQIVND (reference sequence). This CDR3 region has 14 residues. V lost 5 bases to trimming and J lost 1 base, with 11 bases between them.

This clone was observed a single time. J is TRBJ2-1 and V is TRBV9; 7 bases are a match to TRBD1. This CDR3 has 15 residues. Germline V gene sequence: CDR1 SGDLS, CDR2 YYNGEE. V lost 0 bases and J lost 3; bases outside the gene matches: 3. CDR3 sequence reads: CASSVEGDSYNEQFF. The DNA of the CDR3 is TGTGCCAGCAGCGTAGAGGGGGACAGCTACAATGAGCAGTTCTTC.

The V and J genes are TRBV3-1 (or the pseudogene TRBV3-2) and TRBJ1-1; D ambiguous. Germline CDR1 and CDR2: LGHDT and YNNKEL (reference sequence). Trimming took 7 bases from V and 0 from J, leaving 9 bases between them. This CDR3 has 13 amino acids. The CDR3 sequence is CASNNHMNTEAFF. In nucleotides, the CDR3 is TGTGCCAGCAATAACCACATGAACACTGAAGCTTTCTTT.

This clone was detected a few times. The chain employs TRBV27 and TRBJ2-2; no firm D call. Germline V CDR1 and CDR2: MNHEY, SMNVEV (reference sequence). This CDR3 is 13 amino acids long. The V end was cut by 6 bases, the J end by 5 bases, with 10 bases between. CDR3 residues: CASSPSRTGELFF. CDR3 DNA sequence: TGTGCCAGCAGCCCCTCGAGGACCGGGGAGCTGTTTTTT.

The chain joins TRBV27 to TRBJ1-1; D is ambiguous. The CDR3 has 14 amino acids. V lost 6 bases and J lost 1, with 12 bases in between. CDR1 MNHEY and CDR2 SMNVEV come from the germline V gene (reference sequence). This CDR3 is CASRIIRENTEAFF. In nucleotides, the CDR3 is TGTGCCAGCAGGATTATACGGGAGAACACTGAAGCTTTCTTT.

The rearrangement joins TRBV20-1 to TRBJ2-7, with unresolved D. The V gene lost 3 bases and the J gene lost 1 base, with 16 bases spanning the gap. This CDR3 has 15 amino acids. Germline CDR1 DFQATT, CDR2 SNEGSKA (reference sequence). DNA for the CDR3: TGCAGTGCTAGTCCCTCAGATATTATGTCCTACGAGCAGTACTTC. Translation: CSASPSDIMSYEQYF.

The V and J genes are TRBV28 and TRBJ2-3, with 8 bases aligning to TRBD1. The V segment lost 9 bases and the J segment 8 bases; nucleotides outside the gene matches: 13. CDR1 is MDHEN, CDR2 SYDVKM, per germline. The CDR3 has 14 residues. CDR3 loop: CASIRTGWSGTQYF. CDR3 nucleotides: TGTGCCAGTATCCGGACAGGGTGGTCCGGTACGCAGTATTTT.

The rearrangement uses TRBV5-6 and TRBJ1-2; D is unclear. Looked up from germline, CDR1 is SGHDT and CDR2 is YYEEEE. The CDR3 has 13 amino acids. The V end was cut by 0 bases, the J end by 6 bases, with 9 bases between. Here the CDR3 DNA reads TGTGCCAGCAGCTTGGGGGAGAACGATGGCTACACCTTC. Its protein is CASSLGENDGYTF.

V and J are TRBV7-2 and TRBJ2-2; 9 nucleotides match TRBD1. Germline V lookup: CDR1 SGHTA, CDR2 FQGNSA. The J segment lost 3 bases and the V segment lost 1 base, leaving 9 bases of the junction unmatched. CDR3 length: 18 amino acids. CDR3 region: CASSLVLRGQGYTGELFF. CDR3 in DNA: TGTGCCAGCAGCTTAGTTCTGCGGGGACAGGGATACACCGGGGAGCTGTTTTTT.

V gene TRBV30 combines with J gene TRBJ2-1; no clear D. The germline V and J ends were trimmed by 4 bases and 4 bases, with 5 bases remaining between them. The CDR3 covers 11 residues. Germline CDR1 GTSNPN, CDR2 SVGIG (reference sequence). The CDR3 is CAWTRYNEQFF. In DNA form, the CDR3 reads TGTGCCTGGACCCGGTACAATGAGCAGTTCTTC.

In DNA, the CDR3 is TGTGCCAGCAGTTACCTGGCCGACTACGAGCAGTACTTC. This translates into CASSYLADYEQYF. V gene TRBV6-2 or TRBV6-3 combines with J gene TRBJ2-7; D remains ambiguous. V was pared by 2 bases and J by 3 bases, with 8 bases between. Germline values: CDR1 MNHEY, CDR2 SVGEGT. The CDR3 length is 13 residues.

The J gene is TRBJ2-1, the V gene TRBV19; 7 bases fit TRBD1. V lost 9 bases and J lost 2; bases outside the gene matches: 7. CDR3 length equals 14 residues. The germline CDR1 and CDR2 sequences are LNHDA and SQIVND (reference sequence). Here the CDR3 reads CASLKTGAYNEQFF. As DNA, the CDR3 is TGTGCCAGCCTAAAAACAGGGGCCTACAATGAGCAGTTCTTC.

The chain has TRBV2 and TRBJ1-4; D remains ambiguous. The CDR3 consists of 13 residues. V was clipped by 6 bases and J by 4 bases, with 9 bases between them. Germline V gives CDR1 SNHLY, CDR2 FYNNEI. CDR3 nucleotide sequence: TGTGCCAGCAGACGAGGTCTTAATGAAAAACTGTTTTTT. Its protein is CASRRGLNEKLFF.

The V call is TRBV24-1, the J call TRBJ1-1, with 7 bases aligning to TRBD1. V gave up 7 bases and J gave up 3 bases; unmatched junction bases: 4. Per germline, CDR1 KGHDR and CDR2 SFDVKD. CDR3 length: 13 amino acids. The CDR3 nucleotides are TGTGCCACCAGCAGGGGGGAGGACACTGAAGCTTTCTTT. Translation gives CATSRGEDTEAFF.

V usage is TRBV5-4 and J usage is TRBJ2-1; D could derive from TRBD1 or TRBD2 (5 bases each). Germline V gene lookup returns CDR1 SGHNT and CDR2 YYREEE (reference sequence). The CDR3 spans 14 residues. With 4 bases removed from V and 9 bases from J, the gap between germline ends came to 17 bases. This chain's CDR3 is CASSLGVSSGEQFF. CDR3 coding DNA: TGTGCCAGCAGCCTGGGGGTATCTTCGGGTGAGCAGTTCTTC.

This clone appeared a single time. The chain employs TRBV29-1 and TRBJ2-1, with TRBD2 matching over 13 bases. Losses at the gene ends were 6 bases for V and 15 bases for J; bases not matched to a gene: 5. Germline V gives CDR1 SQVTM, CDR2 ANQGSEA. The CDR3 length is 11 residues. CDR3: CSVQTSGGRFF. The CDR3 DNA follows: TGCAGCGTCCAGACTAGCGGGGGGCGGTTCTTC.

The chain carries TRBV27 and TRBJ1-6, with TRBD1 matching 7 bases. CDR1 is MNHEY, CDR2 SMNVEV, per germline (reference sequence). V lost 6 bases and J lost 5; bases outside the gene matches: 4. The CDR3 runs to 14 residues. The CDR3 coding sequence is TGTGCCAGCAGGGACAGGCTGAATAATTCACCCCTCCACTTT. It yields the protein CASRDRLNNSPLHF.

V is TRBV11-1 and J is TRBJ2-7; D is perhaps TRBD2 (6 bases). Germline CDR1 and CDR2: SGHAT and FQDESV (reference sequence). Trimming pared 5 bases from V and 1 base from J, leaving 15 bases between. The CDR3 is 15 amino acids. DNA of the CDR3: TGTGCCAGCAGCGTGACCGGGACTGTTTCCTACGAGCAGTACTTC. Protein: CASSVTGTVSYEQYF.

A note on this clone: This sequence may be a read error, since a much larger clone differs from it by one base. CDR3 bases: TGTGCCAGCAGTTTGGGACAGGGGGCCTACGAGCAGTACTTC. Translating it yields CASSLGQGAYEQYF. The chain couples TRBV3-1 (or the pseudogene TRBV3-2) to TRBJ2-7; 11 bases are a match to TRBD1. The CDR3 covers 14 residues. J gave up 2 bases and V 6 bases, and 3 bases lay outside the gene matches. The germline V gene has CDR1 LGHDT and CDR2 YNNKEL (reference sequence).